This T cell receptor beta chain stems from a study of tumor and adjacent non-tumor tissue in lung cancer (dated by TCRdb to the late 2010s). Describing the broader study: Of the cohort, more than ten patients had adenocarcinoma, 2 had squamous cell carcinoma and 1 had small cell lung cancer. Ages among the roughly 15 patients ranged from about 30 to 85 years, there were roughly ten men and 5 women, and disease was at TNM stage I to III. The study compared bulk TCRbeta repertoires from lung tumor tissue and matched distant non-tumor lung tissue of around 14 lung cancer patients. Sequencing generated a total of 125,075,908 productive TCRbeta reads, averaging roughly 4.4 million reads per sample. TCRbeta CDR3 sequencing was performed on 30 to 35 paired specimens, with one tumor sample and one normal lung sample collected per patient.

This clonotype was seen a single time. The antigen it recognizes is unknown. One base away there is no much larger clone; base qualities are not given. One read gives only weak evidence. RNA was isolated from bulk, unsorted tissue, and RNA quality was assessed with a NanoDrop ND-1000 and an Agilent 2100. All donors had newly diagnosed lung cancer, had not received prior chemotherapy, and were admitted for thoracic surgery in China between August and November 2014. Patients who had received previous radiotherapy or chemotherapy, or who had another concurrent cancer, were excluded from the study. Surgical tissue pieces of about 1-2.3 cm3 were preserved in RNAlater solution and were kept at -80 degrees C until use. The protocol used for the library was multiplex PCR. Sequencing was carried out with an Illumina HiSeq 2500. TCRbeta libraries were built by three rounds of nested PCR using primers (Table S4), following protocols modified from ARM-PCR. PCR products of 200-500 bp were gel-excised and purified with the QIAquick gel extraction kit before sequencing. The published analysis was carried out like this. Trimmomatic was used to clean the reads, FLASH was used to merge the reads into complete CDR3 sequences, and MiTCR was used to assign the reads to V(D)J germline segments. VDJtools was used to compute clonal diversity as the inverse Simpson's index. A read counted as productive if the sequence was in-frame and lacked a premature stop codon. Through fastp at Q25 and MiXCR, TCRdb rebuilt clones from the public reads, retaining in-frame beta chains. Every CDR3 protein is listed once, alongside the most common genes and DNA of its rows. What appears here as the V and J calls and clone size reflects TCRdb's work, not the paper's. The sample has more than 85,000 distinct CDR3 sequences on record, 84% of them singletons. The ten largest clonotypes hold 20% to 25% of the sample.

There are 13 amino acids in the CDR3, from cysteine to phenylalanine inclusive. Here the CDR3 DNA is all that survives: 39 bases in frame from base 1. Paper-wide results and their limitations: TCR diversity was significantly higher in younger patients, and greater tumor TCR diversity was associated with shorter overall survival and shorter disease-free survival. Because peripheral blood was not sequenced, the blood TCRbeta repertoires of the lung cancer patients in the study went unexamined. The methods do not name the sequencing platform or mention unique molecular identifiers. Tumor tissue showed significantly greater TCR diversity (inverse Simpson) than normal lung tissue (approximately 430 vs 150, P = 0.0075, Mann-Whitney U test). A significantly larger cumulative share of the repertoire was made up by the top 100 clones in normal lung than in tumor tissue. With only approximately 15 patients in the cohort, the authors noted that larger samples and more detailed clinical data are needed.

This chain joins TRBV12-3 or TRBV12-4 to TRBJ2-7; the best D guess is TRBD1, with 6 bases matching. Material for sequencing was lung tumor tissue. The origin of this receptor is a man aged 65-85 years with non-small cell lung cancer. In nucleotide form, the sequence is TGTATCAGCAGTATGGGACAAGCCTACGAGCAGTACTTC. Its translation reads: CISSMGQAYEQYF.